Included here is one TCR beta chain sequence, with context. Its antigen is not identified. The CDR3 spans 15 residues. With 5 bases clipped from V and 0 bases from J, the junction kept 6 bases outside the gene matches. Germline V lookup: CDR1 KGHSH, CDR2 LQKENI. This entry is derived from a study of beta chain features in type 1 diabetes. In the study overall: Healthy donors resembled patients in age, gender and cell yields.

Each of the CD4+ naive, central memory, regulatory and stem cell-like memory populations was sorted via CD45RO/CCR7/CD25/CD127/CD95/CD27. Expressed TCRB transcripts got sequenced, as all isolated RNA was reverse transcribed. Sequenced naive, central memory and regulatory T cell samples produced an average of roughly 3.6 million reads. The assay was immunoSEQ multiplex PCR, and TCRdb's table has in-frame clones only and misses some. The repertoire holds about 700,000 clones, with over 10% as singletons. Study-wide findings and caveats: Compared with healthy donors, patients appeared to share more similar naive, central memory and regulatory TCRB repertoires. Shortening of TCRB CDR3s, moderate but significant, appeared in all four CD4+ subsets of Type 1 diabetes patients.

The rearrangement links TRBV18 to TRBJ2-7; 8 positions agree with TRBD1. The sequenced sample was naive CD4+ T cells from blood. This TCR was recovered from a man younger than 30 with type 1 diabetes. The CDR3 sequence is CASSVTGGPSYEQYF. The CDR3 DNA is TGTGCCAGCTCAGTTACAGGGGGGCCCTCCTACGAGCAGTACTTC.